A single sample is the source of the 19 T cell receptor beta chains below, sequenced in a study of Ad26.COV2.S vaccination and SARS-CoV-2 variants (dated by TCRdb to the early 2020s). Library method: the immunoSEQ multiplex PCR assay. In TCRdb, the immuneACCESS table is reduced to in-frame sequences with V and J assigned. These tables do not hold every clone; where another copy was compared, an unresolved V gene accounts for under half, and the others remain unexplained. The sample records 500,000 or so clones, roughly nine tenths of which are singletons. The ten largest clonotypes hold around 13% of the sample. The treatment or condition label of this sample denotes: about 20 received Ad26.COV2.S at low or high dose, single or two shots; roughly five received placebo; per-sample allocation not given. For vaccine and placebo recipients, repertoires were sequenced using samples collected on day 63 after the first injection.

Sequences were derived from peripheral blood, sampled in a trial of Ad26.COV2.S vaccine versus placebo. These receptors were collected from a person aged 18-60 years who received the Ad26.COV2.S COVID-19 vaccine or a placebo.

The chain combines TRBV7-2 with TRBJ2-1; D not certain. Germline V lookup: CDR1 SGHTA, CDR2 FQGNSA. V lost 2 bases, J lost 6 bases, and 8 bases lay in between. The CDR3 spans 13 residues. In DNA, the CDR3 is TGTGCCAGCAGCTTAACCCGACCCAATGAGCAGTTCTTC. Amino acids: CASSLTRPNEQFF.

This chain uses TRBV19 with TRBJ2-1; 7 bases agree with TRBD2. The germline V gene has CDR1 LNHDA and CDR2 SQIVND (reference sequence). V lost 3 bases, J lost 4 bases, and 3 bases stayed unmatched. This CDR3 region has 14 residues. CDR3 in DNA: TGTGCCAGTAGTATTGGGGGGGAATACAATGAGCAGTTCTTC. It specifies CASSIGGEYNEQFF.

V usage is TRBV7-9 and J usage is TRBJ2-3; TRBD1 matches at 7 bases. The germline V gene has CDR1 SEHNR and CDR2 FQNEAQ (reference sequence). The CDR3 length is 17 residues. V trimming: 1 base; J trimming: 5 bases; junction bases outside the gene matches: 12. As DNA, the CDR3 is TGTGCCAGCAGCTTAGGGGCAGGGGGTCCCTCGGGAGATACGCAGTATTTT. As protein: CASSLGAGGPSGDTQYF.

The V call is TRBV30, the J call TRBJ2-2, with unresolved D. There are 15 residues in the CDR3. The germline V gene has CDR1 GTSNPN and CDR2 SVGIG (reference sequence). The V end was cut by 3 bases, the J end by 0 bases, with 11 bases between. CDR3 in DNA: TGTGCCTGGAGATGGCGACCCCCGAACACCGGGGAGCTGTTTTTT. Translation: CAWRWRPPNTGELFF.

This chain uses TRBV7-9 with TRBJ2-1; TRBD2 matches 7 bases. CDR1 is SEHNR and CDR2 is FQNEAQ in the germline V gene (reference sequence). J gave up 7 bases and V 5 bases, and 14 bases lay outside the gene matches. The CDR3 totals 16 residues. The CDR3 sequence is CASSQEGGRADNEQFF. The CDR3 coding sequence is TGTGCCAGCAGCCAAGAGGGTGGGAGGGCCGATAATGAGCAGTTCTTC.

In nucleotides, the CDR3 is TGTGCCAGCACCCATCGGATGGGGGCACCCTACGAGCAGTACTTC. Translation gives CASTHRMGAPYEQYF. The chain recombines TRBV7-9 with TRBJ2-7; D may be TRBD1 (6 bases). Trimming took 7 bases from V and 2 from J, leaving 18 bases between them. Germline CDR1 and CDR2: SEHNR and FQNEAQ (reference sequence). The CDR3 has 15 amino acids.

The CDR3 region is CASSPQGGMNTEAFF. The DNA of the CDR3 is TGTGCCAGCAGTCCCCAGGGCGGCATGAACACTGAAGCTTTCTTT. The chain links TRBV6-2 or TRBV6-3 to TRBJ1-1, with D perhaps matching TRBD1 (5 bases). V gave up 5 bases and J gave up 0 bases, with 13 bases separating them. The CDR3 loop spans 15 amino acids. The germline V gene has CDR1 MNHEY and CDR2 SVGEGT.

This chain links TRBV7-2 with TRBJ2-3; 12 positions match TRBD2. CDR3 size: 14 residues. V was pared by 6 bases and J by 6 bases, with 4 bases of the junction left unmatched. Germline CDR1 and CDR2: SGHTA and FQGNSA. This CDR3 reads CASRLAGGGDTQYF. The CDR3 region has the DNA TGTGCCAGCAGACTAGCGGGAGGAGGGGATACGCAGTATTTT. The full variable domain, with the rest looked up from reference TRBV7-2 and TRBJ2-3, is GAGVSQSPSNKVTEKGKDVELRCDPISGHTALYWYRQSLGQGLEFLIYFQGNSAPDKSGLPSDRFSAERTGGSVSTLTIQRTQQEDSAVYLCASRLAGGGDTQYFGPGTRLTVL.

The chain uses TRBV5-1 and TRBJ1-1; 8 positions agree with TRBD1. J lost 1 base, V lost 4 bases, and 9 bases had no gene match. Germline CDR1 SGHRS, CDR2 YFSETQ. The CDR3 consists of 16 residues. DNA for the CDR3: TGCGCCAGCAGCCAATTCGCGACAGGGGCGAACACTGAAGCTTTCTTT. This sequence encodes CASSQFATGANTEAFF.

The chain joins TRBV4-3 to TRBJ1-3, with D possibly TRBD1 on 5 matching bases. The germline gives CDR1 LGHNA, CDR2 YSLEER. Trimming removed 0 bases at V and 4 bases at J, with 13 bases between. CDR3 length: 16 amino acids. CDR3 amino acids: CASSQESGDLGNTIYF. The CDR3 DNA reads TGCGCCAGCAGCCAAGAGTCCGGGGACCTAGGAAACACCATATATTTT.

The chain recombines TRBV29-1 with TRBJ2-1, with TRBD2 identical over 8 bases. Germline lookup yields CDR1 SQVTM and CDR2 ANQGSEA. There are 15 residues in the CDR3. J was trimmed by 5 bases and V by 5 bases; bases with no gene match: 11. The CDR3 region is CSVPGGGLGNNEQFF. The CDR3 bases are TGCAGCGTTCCCGGAGGGGGACTAGGGAACAATGAGCAGTTCTTC.

This clone was detected a few times. The V call is TRBV28, the J call TRBJ2-5; D not certain. Germline assignment: CDR1 MDHEN and CDR2 SYDVKM. The CDR3 consists of 14 residues. V lost 7 bases and J lost 1, with 13 bases in between. CDR3 residues: CASTLSKPQETQYF. For the CDR3, the DNA is TGTGCCAGCACCCTCTCGAAACCCCAAGAGACCCAGTACTTC.

In regard to this clone: A much more abundant neighbour one base away suggests this may be a read error. Other DNA sequences in the same sample also yield this CDR3. This rearrangement joins TRBV5-4 to TRBJ2-2; D not resolved. Deletions cut 2 bases from V and 2 bases from J, with 4 bases between. The CDR3 consists of 13 residues. Per the germline V gene, CDR1 is SGHNT and CDR2 is YYREEE (reference sequence). The CDR3 spells CASSLVNTGELFF. The CDR3 nucleotides read TGTGCCAGCAGCTTAGTAAACACCGGGGAGCTGTTTTTT.

The chain couples TRBV5-4 to TRBJ1-4; no firm D call. This CDR3 region has 15 residues. With 3 bases removed from V and 8 bases from J, the gap between germline ends came to 17 bases. Germline CDR1 reads SGHNT; CDR2 reads YYREEE (reference sequence). CDR3 DNA sequence: TGTGCCAGCAGCTCACCGGGCCCCGGTGGAGAAAAACTGTTTTTT. This encodes CASSSPGPGGEKLFF.

This chain connects TRBV19 to TRBJ2-7, with D possibly matching TRBD1 (7 bases). Germline CDR1 LNHDA, CDR2 SQIVND (reference sequence). Trimming cost V 2 bases and J 2 bases, with 13 bases left between them. This CDR3 has 15 residues. DNA for the CDR3: TGTGCCAGTAGTATACAGGGGGGTGTTCCCTACGAGCAGTACTTC. This codes for CASSIQGGVPYEQYF.

The chain has TRBV2 and TRBJ2-7; TRBD1 is a possible D gene (5 bases). CDR1 SNHLY and CDR2 FYNNEI come from the germline V gene. V lost 0 bases, J lost 3 bases, and 12 bases lay in between. The CDR3 totals 15 residues. CDR3 in amino acids: CASSEATTGIYEQYF. The CDR3 DNA sequence: TGTGCCAGCAGTGAAGCCACCACAGGCATCTACGAGCAGTACTTC.

The J gene is TRBJ1-1, the V gene TRBV3-1 (or the pseudogene TRBV3-2); TRBD1 matches at 8 bases. The CDR3 sequence is 13 residues long. With V trimmed by 4 bases and J by 10 bases, 8 bases remained unmatched. Germline CDR1 is LGHDT and CDR2 is YNNKEL (reference sequence). CDR3 sequence: CASSPKGTGRAFF. In DNA form, the CDR3 reads TGTGCCAGCAGCCCAAAAGGGACAGGTAGAGCTTTCTTT.

The chain is built from TRBV28 and TRBJ1-6, with a possible D match to TRBD1 (6 bases). CDR1 MDHEN and CDR2 SYDVKM come from the germline V gene. The CDR3 totals 14 residues. Trimming pared 6 bases from V and 9 bases from J, leaving 15 bases between. CDR3 sequence: CASRPGHSGSPLHF. DNA of the CDR3: TGTGCCAGCAGACCGGGACACTCCGGTTCACCCCTCCACTTT. The full variable domain, its missing parts supplied by reference TRBV28 and TRBJ1-6, is DVKVTQSSRYLVKRTGEKVFLECVQDMDHENMFWYRQDPGLGLRLIYFSYDVKMKEKGDIPEGYSVSREKKERFSLILESASTNQTSMYLCASRPGHSGSPLHFGNGTRLTVT.

This chain joins TRBV29-1 and TRBJ1-2, with 8 bases identical to TRBD1. This CDR3 comprises 12 residues. V was pared by 2 bases and J by 7 bases, with 3 bases of the junction left unmatched. Germline V CDR1 and CDR2: SQVTM, ANQGSEA. CDR3 protein: CSVETGGVGYTF. CDR3 DNA sequence: TGCAGCGTTGAAACAGGGGGAGTTGGCTACACCTTC.